The 24 T cell receptor beta chains given below trace back to one sample, sequenced in a study of T cell repertoires in cytomegalovirus infection. TCRdb processed the reads anew with MiXCR; each CDR3 protein has one entry. The sample shows about 310,000 distinct CDR3 sequences, roughly 15% of them seen only once. The sample consisted of PBMCs. These receptors all stem from a human donor in good health (CMV status not recorded). Some clones in this sample may be carry-over from other donors' samples.

There are many counts of this clonotype. V usage is TRBV11-2 and J usage is TRBJ2-7, with D tentatively TRBD1 (6 bases). In germline, CDR1 is SGHAT, CDR2 FQNNGV. The CDR3 loop spans 16 amino acids. V lost 1 base and J 2 bases, leaving 15 bases between the germline ends. CDR3 sequence: CASSLASWDKTYEQYF. CDR3 nucleotides: TGTGCCAGCAGCTTAGCATCTTGGGACAAGACCTACGAGCAGTACTTC.

The chain links TRBV7-2 to TRBJ1-1; maybe TRBD1 (6 bases). There are 15 residues in the CDR3. Germline values: CDR1 SGHTA, CDR2 FQGNSA. The V gene lost 3 bases and the J gene lost 2 bases, with 13 bases spanning the gap. CDR3 loop: CASSFETGINTEAFF. CDR3 in DNA: TGTGCCAGCAGCTTTGAGACAGGCATCAACACTGAAGCTTTCTTT.

Many counts were recorded for this clonotype. The gene calls are TRBV11-2 and TRBJ2-3; D is ambiguous. Trimming left V 5 bases short and J 2 bases short, with 14 bases between. The V gene's germline CDR1 is SGHAT and CDR2 FQNNGV. This CDR3 comprises 15 residues. CDR3 bases: TGTGCCAGCAGCCCTCAGGCCCTGTTCACAGATACGCAGTATTTT. As protein: CASSPQALFTDTQYF.

This clonotype was detected ten times or more. This chain joins TRBV4-1 and TRBJ1-5, with no clear D. Deletions cut 1 base from V and 0 bases from J, with 10 bases between. This CDR3 has 16 amino acids. Per the germline V gene, CDR1 is MGHRA and CDR2 is YSYEKL. The CDR3 nucleotides read TGCGCCAGCAGCCAAGTATTCAGCAATAGCAATCAGCCCCAGCATTTT. It codes for CASSQVFSNSNQPQHF.

This chain connects TRBV6-2 or TRBV6-3 to TRBJ1-2; 7 bases are a match to TRBD1. Germline lookup yields CDR1 MNHEY and CDR2 SVGEGT. The ends lost 7 bases at V and 6 bases at J; junction bases unmatched: 17. The CDR3 is 16 amino acids. Here the CDR3 reads CASIPGGDSAGDGYTF. The CDR3 bases are TGTGCCAGCATCCCAGGGGGGGACAGCGCGGGAGATGGCTACACCTTC.

This clonotype has at least ten counts. V gene TRBV7-2 combines with J gene TRBJ2-7, with D unclear. CDR1 and CDR2 (germline): SGHTA, FQGNSA. The CDR3 sequence is 15 residues long. V lost 3 bases and J 2 bases, leaving 14 bases between the germline ends. CDR3 protein: CASSFVDTATYEQYF. CDR3 DNA: TGTGCCAGCAGCTTCGTCGACACGGCTACCTACGAGCAGTACTTC.

This clonotype has just a few counts. The chain recombines TRBV15 with TRBJ1-6; no firm D call. The length of the CDR3 is 14 residues. With 0 bases removed from V and 11 bases from J, the gap between germline ends came to 11 bases. Germline loops: CDR1 LNHNV, CDR2 YYDKDF (reference sequence). CDR3 nucleotides: TGTGCCACCAGCAGAGATCAAGGGTGGACACCCCTCCACTTT. It encodes CATSRDQGWTPLHF.

This clonotype was picked up many times. The chain uses TRBV7-9 and TRBJ2-3; 7 nucleotides agree with TRBD2. The germline CDR1 and CDR2 sequences are SEHNR and FQNEAQ (reference sequence). The CDR3 loop spans 14 amino acids. The J segment lost 6 bases and the V segment lost 5 bases, leaving 8 bases of the junction unmatched. The CDR3 DNA reads TGTGCCAGCAGCGCCCGACGGGGAGGGGATACGCAGTATTTT. This encodes CASSARRGGDTQYF.

This clonotype appeared a few times. The chain recombines TRBV5-1 with TRBJ1-1, with 10 bases identical to TRBD1. The V segment lost 4 bases and the J segment 11 bases; nucleotides outside the gene matches: 11. Germline CDR1 and CDR2: SGHRS and YFSETQ. The CDR3 sequence is 14 residues long. The CDR3 reads CASSATGGPVSAFF. The CDR3 bases are TGCGCCAGCAGCGCGACAGGGGGCCCCGTTTCGGCTTTCTTT.

This clonotype was recorded only once. The chain has TRBV20-1 and TRBJ2-7; 12 bases are shared with TRBD2. The V gene's germline CDR1 is DFQATT and CDR2 SNEGSKA (reference sequence). Unmatched junction bases numbered 8, after V lost 3 bases and J lost 5 bases. This CDR3 has 15 residues. The CDR3 reads CSARGSSGGGNEQYF. The CDR3 bases are TGCAGTGCTAGGGGGTCTAGCGGGGGGGGAAACGAGCAGTACTTC.

This clonotype was found a few times. This chain uses TRBV2 with TRBJ2-7; a weak D match, TRBD2 (5 bases). The CDR3 contains 14 residues. Germline CDR1 SNHLY, CDR2 FYNNEI. Trimming shortened V by 6 bases and J by 0 bases, and 12 bases separated the two germline ends. Written as DNA, the CDR3 is TGTGCCAGCAGCGGACTGACGAGCTCCTACGAGCAGTACTTC. Translating it yields CASSGLTSSYEQYF. The full variable domain, rest sourced from reference TRBV2 and TRBJ2-7, is EPEVTQTPSHQVTQMGQEVILRCVPISNHLYFYWYRQILGQKVEFLVSFYNNEISEKSEIFDDQFSVERPDGSNFTLKIRSTKLEDSAMYFCASSGLTSSYEQYFGPGTRLTVT.

This clonotype was counted only a few times. This chain uses TRBV19 with TRBJ1-2; TRBD1 agrees at 7 bases. V lost 2 bases and J lost 3; bases outside the gene matches: 3. Germline CDR1 reads LNHDA; CDR2 reads SQIVND (reference sequence). The CDR3 consists of 14 residues. This CDR3 is CASSIRDRDYGYTF. Written as DNA, the CDR3 is TGTGCCAGTAGTATACGCGACAGGGACTATGGCTACACCTTC.

As to this clonotype: A far larger clone is one base from this, pointing to a likely read error. V usage is TRBV7-2 and J usage is TRBJ1-2; D is ambiguous. Germline lookup yields CDR1 SGHTA and CDR2 FQGNSA. Trimming shortened V by 4 bases and J by 5 bases, and 8 bases separated the two germline ends. The CDR3 consists of 12 residues. The CDR3 DNA is TGTGCCAGCAGCTCAGTAGGGTATGGCTACACCTTC. Its protein product is CASSSVGYGYTF.

V is TRBV7-9 and J is TRBJ1-4; D is unclear. V lost 7 bases to trimming and J lost 0 bases, with 9 bases between them. CDR1 and CDR2 (germline): SEHNR, FQNEAQ (reference sequence). This CDR3 spans 14 amino acids. CDR3 region: CASIKDATNEKLFF. The CDR3 bases are TGTGCCAGCATTAAAGATGCAACTAATGAAAAACTGTTTTTT. Using reference TRBV7-9 and TRBJ1-4 for the parts outside the CDR3, the full variable domain is DTGVSQNPRHKITKRGQNVTFRCDPISEHNRLYWYRQTLGQGPEFLTYFQNEAQLEKSRLLSDRFSAERPKGSFSTLEIQRTEQGDSAMYLCASIKDATNEKLFFGSGTQLSVL.

The rearrangement joins TRBV5-1 to TRBJ1-1; weak D call: TRBD1 (6 bases). V was clipped by 4 bases and J by 3 bases, with 13 bases between them. Germline CDR1 is SGHRS and CDR2 is YFSETQ. The CDR3 runs 14 residues. In nucleotides, the CDR3 is TGCGCCAGCAGCGCAGGGGCGGCGGACACTGAAGCTTTCTTT. Protein product: CASSAGAADTEAFF.

The V gene is TRBV19, the J gene TRBJ1-1; D is possibly TRBD1 (5 bases). V shed 3 bases and J shed 1 base, with 9 bases lying between them. The CDR3 covers 14 residues. Germline CDR1 is LNHDA and CDR2 is SQIVND (reference sequence). CDR3: CASSIGAENTEAFF. As DNA, the CDR3 is TGTGCCAGTAGTATCGGGGCAGAGAACACTGAAGCTTTCTTT.

In its sample, this clonotype was seen many times. J is TRBJ2-2 and V is TRBV7-2; D uncertain. The CDR3 has 16 amino acids. V was cut by 1 base and J by 6 bases, with 15 bases left in between. CDR1 SGHTA and CDR2 FQGNSA come from the germline V gene. CDR3 in amino acids: CASSLVPSGPSGELFF. The CDR3 DNA reads as TGTGCCAGCAGCTTAGTACCTAGTGGTCCGTCCGGGGAGCTGTTTTTT.

As regards this clonotype: A much more abundant neighbour one base away suggests this may be a read error. This CDR3 reads CAGTLALGQGGNQPQHF. The CDR3 DNA sequence: TGTGCCGGCACCTTAGCGCTAGGACAGGGCGGGAATCAGCCCCAGCATTTT. The genes are TRBV12-3 or TRBV12-4 and TRBJ1-5; 8 nucleotides agree with TRBD1. Trimming removed 11 bases from V and 4 bases from J; junction bases left unmatched: 19. This CDR3 is 17 amino acids long.

The chain joins TRBV7-2 to TRBJ2-3; 8 nucleotides align to TRBD2. The germline V gene encodes CDR1 SGHTA and CDR2 FQGNSA. V lost 2 bases, J lost 4 bases, and 5 bases stayed unmatched. The CDR3 extends over 15 amino acids. The DNA of the CDR3 is TGTGCCAGCAGCTTAACCGGGGGGGTTCCAGATACGCAGTATTTT. It translates to CASSLTGGVPDTQYF.

The rearrangement joins TRBV23-1 to TRBJ2-7; D is ambiguous. TRBV23-1 is an ORF, with its function uncertain. Trimming shortened V by 3 bases and J by 2 bases, and 8 bases separated the two germline ends. CDR3 length: 13 amino acids. CDR3 bases: TGCGCCAGCAGTCACGACGGAACCTACGAGCAGTACTTC. It encodes CASSHDGTYEQYF.

This chain links TRBV20-1 with TRBJ2-1, with unresolved D. Germline V gene lookup returns CDR1 DFQATT and CDR2 SNEGSKA (reference sequence). The ends were cut back, 1 base at V and 8 bases at J, with 9 bases in the middle. The length of the CDR3 is 12 residues. The CDR3 reads CSARGQWDEQFF. In DNA, the CDR3 is TGCAGTGCTAGAGGGCAGTGGGATGAGCAGTTCTTC.

Remarks on this clonotype: A much larger clone differs from this one at a single base, so this may be a read error. The chain is built from TRBV25-1 and TRBJ1-2, with D hard to call. This CDR3 has 13 residues. CDR1 and CDR2 (germline): MGHDK, SYGVNS. V dropped 4 bases and J dropped 5 bases, with 11 bases sitting between them. This chain's CDR3 is CASSVGPRYGYTF. CDR3 nucleotides: TGTGCCAGCAGTGTAGGGCCGCGGTATGGCTACACCTTC.

The chain combines TRBV18 with TRBJ1-5; D not certain. With 5 bases removed from V and 3 bases from J, the gap between germline ends came to 11 bases. There are 14 residues in the CDR3. CDR1 and CDR2 (germline): KGHSH, LQKENI. CDR3 in amino acids: CASSNGRTNQPQHF. As DNA, the CDR3 is TGTGCCAGCTCAAACGGAAGAACCAATCAGCCCCAGCATTTT.

V is TRBV20-1 and J is TRBJ2-7, with 8 bases that match TRBD1. V was pared by 1 base and J by 2 bases, with 7 bases of the junction left unmatched. Germline V CDR1 and CDR2: DFQATT, SNEGSKA (reference sequence). The CDR3 spans 15 residues. Here the CDR3 DNA reads TGCAGTGCTAGAGCCCCCCAGGGGGCAACCTACGAGCAGTACTTC. Its translation is CSARAPQGATYEQYF.